A single sample gave rise to the 15 T cell receptor beta chains below, sequenced in a study of blood T cell repertoires in COVID-19. Assay used: immunoSEQ multiplex PCR; TCRdb lists only in-frame clones, some missing. The sample has 35,000 to 55,000 clones, about four fifths seen once. Sequencing was done on a sample of peripheral blood. All receptors derive from a man between 60 and 70 years old with active COVID-19.

The chain carries TRBV15 and TRBJ2-5; D is possibly TRBD1 (6 bases). V lost 4 bases to trimming and J lost 5 bases, with 23 bases between them. CDR1 is LNHNV, CDR2 YYDKDF, per germline (reference sequence). This CDR3 is built from 17 residues. CDR3 sequence reads: CATSTLPPGAYLETQYF. The DNA for the CDR3 is TGTGCCACCAGCACCCTTCCCCCAGGGGCCTACTTGGAGACCCAGTACTTC.

The chain joins TRBV5-8 to TRBJ1-1, with TRBD1 identical over 7 bases. This CDR3 has 16 residues. CDR1 and CDR2 from the germline V gene are SGHTS and YDEGEE. The trim removed 5 bases at V and 2 bases at J, leaving 12 bases unmatched. The CDR3 here is CASRFSSRDSNTEAFF. The CDR3 DNA follows: TGTGCCAGCAGATTCTCGTCTCGGGACAGTAACACTGAAGCTTTCTTT.

The chain combines TRBV5-5 with TRBJ2-3, with 9 positions matching TRBD1. CDR3 length: 16 residues. CDR1 is SGHKS and CDR2 is YYEKEE in the germline V gene (reference sequence). J was trimmed by 1 base and V by 4 bases; bases with no gene match: 7. Written as DNA, the CDR3 is TGTGCCAGCAGCCTGGGACAGGGAATCGGCACAGATACGCAGTATTTT. Amino acids: CASSLGQGIGTDTQYF.

This chain uses TRBV27 with TRBJ1-5, with a weak D call TRBD1 (6 bases). CDR1 is MNHEY and CDR2 is SMNVEV in the germline V gene (reference sequence). V gave up 2 bases and J gave up 6 bases, with 11 bases separating them. This CDR3 comprises 14 residues. The CDR3 spells CASSLRGAGQPQHF. CDR3 sequence (DNA): TGTGCCAGCAGTTTACGGGGGGCGGGTCAGCCCCAGCATTTT.

The gene calls are TRBV7-2 and TRBJ2-7, with 14 nucleotides matching TRBD2. J was trimmed by 3 bases and V by 1 base; bases with no gene match: 2. The CDR3 has 16 amino acids. Germline loops: CDR1 SGHTA, CDR2 FQGNSA. The CDR3 DNA reads TGTGCCAGCAGCTTAGAAGGGACTAGCGGGAGCTACGAGCAGTACTTC. It encodes CASSLEGTSGSYEQYF.

Judged by abundance, this clone is medium-sized. The chain employs TRBV6-2 or TRBV6-3 and TRBJ2-1; 14 positions match TRBD2. The V gene end was trimmed by 2 bases and the J gene end by 5 bases; junction bases not matched to a gene: 2. The germline CDR1 and CDR2 sequences are MNHEY and SVGEGT. CDR3 length: 16 amino acids. The CDR3, as DNA: TGTGCCAGCAGTTACCGGACTAGCGGGGGGAACAATGAGCAGTTCTTC. It encodes CASSYRTSGGNNEQFF.

The V gene is TRBV3-1 (or the pseudogene TRBV3-2), the J gene TRBJ2-2, with a weak D call TRBD2 (6 bases). This CDR3 is 14 amino acids long. V was clipped by 3 bases and J by 7 bases, with 12 bases between them. The germline CDR1 and CDR2 sequences are LGHDT and YNNKEL (reference sequence). In DNA, the CDR3 is TGTGCCAGCAGCCAGGGTAGCGGTAACGGGGAGCTGTTTTTT. It encodes CASSQGSGNGELFF.

The gene calls are TRBV5-1 and TRBJ1-1; 8 bases map to TRBD1. Unmatched junction bases numbered 8, after V lost 4 bases and J lost 6 bases. From germline, CDR1 is SGHRS and CDR2 YFSETQ. The length of the CDR3 is 14 residues. CDR3 coding DNA: TGCGCCAGCAGCAGCGCACAGGGGGATCCTGAAGCTTTCTTT. Translating gives CASSSAQGDPEAFF.

This chain links TRBV7-6 with TRBJ1-3; TRBD1 might be the D (5 bases). This CDR3 spans 16 amino acids. Germline V gene lookup returns CDR1 SGHVS and CDR2 FNYEAQ. V dropped 1 base and J dropped 0 bases, with 10 bases sitting between them. The CDR3, as DNA: TGTGCCAGCAGCTTAGGGACACCGACCTCTGGAAACACCATATATTTT. It encodes CASSLGTPTSGNTIYF.

This sequence joins TRBV10-3 and TRBJ2-3; D is possibly TRBD2 (8 bases). The CDR3 is 13 residues long. Germline CDR1 is ENHRY and CDR2 is SYGVKD. Trimming pared 11 bases from V and 6 bases from J, leaving 18 bases between. The chain's CDR3 is CASREGAGDTQYF. For the CDR3, the DNA is TGTGCCTCCCGGGAGGGGGCAGGGGATACGCAGTATTTT.

The V and J genes are TRBV28 and TRBJ2-5, with TRBD1 identical over 9 bases. The V gene's germline CDR1 is MDHEN and CDR2 SYDVKM. This CDR3 region has 16 residues. V dropped 5 bases and J dropped 5; count of bases not matched to a gene: 12. The CDR3 reads CASSPPYRGREETQYF. The CDR3 coding sequence is TGTGCCAGCAGTCCACCCTACAGGGGGCGCGAGGAGACCCAGTACTTC.

The chain joins TRBV28 to TRBJ2-1, with 10 bases identical to TRBD2. The CDR3 has 16 residues. Germline assignment: CDR1 MDHEN and CDR2 SYDVKM. Trimming removed 11 bases from V and 4 bases from J; junction bases left unmatched: 14. The CDR3 is CALRSSGGRGYNEQFF. CDR3 DNA sequence: TGTGCCCTTCGGTCTAGCGGGGGAAGGGGGTACAATGAGCAGTTCTTC.

This chain joins TRBV7-9 and TRBJ2-6; D perhaps matches TRBD2 (6 bases). This CDR3 is 17 amino acids long. The germline V and J ends were trimmed by 5 bases and 0 bases, with 14 bases remaining between them. The V gene's germline CDR1 is SEHNR and CDR2 FQNEAQ (reference sequence). CDR3 coding DNA: TGTGCCAGCAGCCCTCGGGACTTAGACTCTGGGGCCAACGTCCTGACTTTC. As protein: CASSPRDLDSGANVLTF.

The gene calls are TRBV5-1 and TRBJ2-1; 7 bases match TRBD1. The CDR3 has 14 amino acids. Per germline, CDR1 SGHRS and CDR2 YFSETQ. V was clipped by 0 bases and J by 3 bases; unmatched bases: 0. CDR3 in DNA: TGCGCCAGCAGCTTGGGGGACAGCTACAATGAGCAGTTCTTC. Its translation: CASSLGDSYNEQFF.

This clone is categorized as medium-sized (0.01 to 0.1%). This rearrangement joins TRBV28 to TRBJ1-2, with TRBD1 matching 10 bases. Germline values: CDR1 MDHEN, CDR2 SYDVKM. The CDR3 length is 15 residues. V was clipped by 2 bases and J by 4 bases; unmatched bases: 4. CDR3: CASSLGGTGVYGYTF. CDR3 in DNA: TGTGCCAGCAGTTTAGGAGGGACAGGGGTCTATGGCTACACCTTC.